The 9 T cell receptor beta chains reported below all come from one sample, sequenced in a study of blood T cell repertoires in COVID-19. Assay used: immunoSEQ multiplex PCR; TCRdb lists only in-frame clones, some missing. The sample carries more than 200,000 clones, 85% to 90% recorded once. The sample comprised PBMCs or T cells enriched from blood (not recorded which). These TCRs come from a woman under 40 who had recovered from COVID-19.

The DNA of the CDR3 is TGTGCCAGCAGCTTGGGTCAGGGATTCGATGGCTACACCTTC. Protein product: CASSLGQGFDGYTF. The chain employs TRBV5-6 and TRBJ1-2, with a tentative D call TRBD1 (5 bases). The CDR3 has 14 amino acids. Germline V gene lookup returns CDR1 SGHDT and CDR2 YYEEEE. Trimming shortened V by 0 bases and J by 6 bases, and 12 bases separated the two germline ends. Variable domain in full (rest from reference TRBV5-6 and TRBJ1-2): DAGVTQSPTHLIKTRGQQVTLRCSPKSGHDTVSWYQQALGQGPQFIFQYYEEEERQRGNFPDRFSGHQFPNYSSELNVNALLLGDSALYLCASSLGQGFDGYTFGSGTRLTVV.

This sequence joins TRBV18 and TRBJ1-1; D not resolved. CDR1 and CDR2 (germline): KGHSH, LQKENI. The CDR3 extends over 14 amino acids. Trimming took off 8 bases at V and 4 bases at J, with 17 bases between the two ends. The CDR3 reads CASTPSVTRTEAFF. CDR3 DNA sequence: TGTGCCAGCACCCCCTCGGTGACACGCACTGAAGCTTTCTTT.

The V gene is TRBV18, the J gene TRBJ1-1, with unresolved D. Germline V gene data show CDR1 as KGHSH and CDR2 as LQKENI. This CDR3 comprises 13 residues. V lost 7 bases and J lost 2, with 11 bases in between. The CDR3 nucleotides read TGTGCCAGCTTCACCACTCTTAACACTGAAGCTTTCTTT. It encodes CASFTTLNTEAFF.

The chain recombines TRBV5-1 with TRBJ1-1; possible D gene TRBD1, 6 bases. Germline V gene lookup returns CDR1 SGHRS and CDR2 YFSETQ. This CDR3 is 13 amino acids long. Trimming stripped 4 bases from V and 7 bases from J, with 14 bases between. CDR3 loop: CASSQQGWDEAFF. For the CDR3, the DNA is TGCGCCAGCAGCCAACAGGGATGGGATGAAGCTTTCTTT.

The rearrangement joins TRBV7-9 to TRBJ1-2; D is unresolved. The CDR3 consists of 13 residues. The germline V gene has CDR1 SEHNR and CDR2 FQNEAQ (reference sequence). V was clipped by 0 bases and J by 6 bases, with 8 bases between them. The CDR3 here is CASSLAGDNGYTF. The CDR3 bases are TGTGCCAGCAGCTTAGCGGGAGATAATGGCTACACCTTC.

The gene calls are TRBV5-6 and TRBJ2-5, with 7 bases fitting TRBD2. The CDR3 is 13 amino acids. Germline assignment: CDR1 SGHDT and CDR2 YYEEEE. V lost 1 base and J lost 8; bases outside the gene matches: 5. The CDR3 reads CASSLWSGNTQYF. The DNA of the CDR3 is TGTGCCAGCAGCTTGTGGAGCGGGAACACCCAGTACTTC.

The V gene is TRBV10-3, the J gene TRBJ2-1; 11 positions agree with TRBD2. CDR1 ENHRY and CDR2 SYGVKD come from the germline V gene. The CDR3 sequence is 15 residues long. The V segment lost 6 bases and the J segment 8 bases; nucleotides outside the gene matches: 9. The CDR3, as DNA: TGTGCCATCAGCGCTACTAGCGGGAGAATGGATGAGCAGTTCTTC. Its translation is CAISATSGRMDEQFF.

The V gene is TRBV11-2, the J gene TRBJ1-2; a weak D match, TRBD1 (6 bases). V was clipped by 1 base and J by 2 bases, with 8 bases between them. The CDR3 spans 14 residues. The germline CDR1 and CDR2 sequences are SGHAT and FQNNGV. CDR3 residues: CASSLGGLNYGYTF. Written as DNA, the CDR3 is TGTGCCAGCAGCTTAGGGGGGCTAAACTATGGCTACACCTTC. Full variable domain (outside the CDR3, taken from reference TRBV11-2 and TRBJ1-2): EAGVAQSPRYKIIEKRQSVAFWCNPISGHATLYWYQQILGQGPKLLIQFQNNGVVDDSQLPKDRFSAERLKGVDSTLKIQPAKLEDSAVYLCASSLGGLNYGYTFGSGTRLTVV.

This sequence joins TRBV6-5 and TRBJ1-1; D uncertain. The length of the CDR3 is 15 residues. V was trimmed by 5 bases and J by 1 base, leaving 14 bases between them. The germline gives CDR1 MNHEY, CDR2 SVGAGI. This chain's CDR3 is CASSPDILGNTEAFF. The CDR3 DNA is TGTGCCAGCAGTCCCGACATCTTAGGGAACACTGAAGCTTTCTTT.